The sequence of this TCR beta chain was determined in a study of cytomegalovirus exposure and HLA in healthy donors. General study points: After further analysis at a later stage, 16,951 TCR beta sequences were associated with HLA alleles at 0.05 false discovery rate.

This clone occurred a few times. The antigen is unknown. The PCR used 60 Vbeta and 13 Jbeta primers. The assay was immunoSEQ multiplex PCR, and TCRdb's table has in-frame clones only and misses some. Of around 170,000 clones listed, about 72% were seen once; the top ten hold about 1.5%. This CDR3 has 14 residues. Germline CDR1 reads SGHNT; CDR2 reads YYREEE (reference sequence). The germline V and J ends were trimmed by 2 bases and 5 bases, with 14 bases remaining between them. This clonotype was obtained from a male donor in good health and CMV-seronegative. V is TRBV5-4 and J is TRBJ2-7, with D possibly TRBD2 on 6 matching bases. Sequenced material: PBMCs. CDR3 nucleotides: TGTGCCAGCAGCTTTGGCGGGAAAGGAAACGAGCAGTACTTC. Translation: CASSFGGKGNEQYF.